The rows below give T cell receptor beta chains drawn from one sample of a study of T-cell memory formation after mild COVID-19. One entry per CDR3 protein results from TCRdb running MiXCR on the 5' RACE reads. The data contain just over 60,000 distinct CDR3 sequences, around 10% of them singletons. Material for sequencing was PBMCs or a T cell subset sorted from them (not recorded which). The receptors derive from a man younger than 30 who had mild COVID-19 (a few samples of this study predate the infection). Cell type and time point are not known. CDR3s include the opening cysteine and the closing phenylalanine or tryptophan. Each record gives: V gene, D gene, J gene, clone size, CDR3 DNA, CDR3 protein. The D gene is left open where the match is weak. Part of the rows lack a size; the others show once, few, many or a class for expanded clones.

v_call: TRBV29-1
d_call: NA
j_call: TRBJ1-2
clone_size: NA
cdr3_nt: TGCAGCGCCCAGGGTGATGGCTACACCTTC
cdr3_aa: CSAQGDGYTF

v_call: TRBV4-1
d_call: TRBD1
j_call: TRBJ2-1
clone_size: few
cdr3_nt: TGCGCCAGCAGCCAAACGCGAAACAGGGGTGAGGGCAATGAGCAGTTCTTC
cdr3_aa: CASSQTRNRGEGNEQFF

v_call: TRBV18
d_call: NA
j_call: TRBJ1-5
clone_size: few
cdr3_nt: TGTGCCAGCTCAGCCGGGTCCTTCAATCAGCCCCAGCATTTT
cdr3_aa: CASSAGSFNQPQHF

v_call: TRBV6-5
d_call: NA
j_call: TRBJ1-6
clone_size: few
cdr3_nt: TGTGCCAGCGGGATGGACACAACACCCGCATCACCCCTCCACTTT
cdr3_aa: CASGMDTTPASPLHF

v_call: TRBV18
d_call: NA
j_call: TRBJ2-3
clone_size: few
cdr3_nt: TGTGCCAGCTCACCGGCTGGGTTCGAGAATACGCAGTATTTT
cdr3_aa: CASSPAGFENTQYF

v_call: TRBV7-8
d_call: NA
j_call: TRBJ2-5
clone_size: NA
cdr3_nt: TGTGCCAGCAGCTTAGCGTATATGGCAGAACAAGAGACCCAGTACTTC
cdr3_aa: CASSLAYMAEQETQYF

v_call: TRBV5-5
d_call: NA
j_call: TRBJ1-5
clone_size: few
cdr3_nt: TGTGCCAGCAGCTGGGTTCCGGAGGGTCAGCCCCAGCATTTT
cdr3_aa: CASSWVPEGQPQHF

v_call: TRBV7-2
d_call: NA
j_call: TRBJ1-5
clone_size: many
cdr3_nt: TGTGCCAGCAGCTCCAGCAGGGGTGGCAATCAGCCCCAGCATTTT
cdr3_aa: CASSSSRGGNQPQHF

v_call: TRBV4-1
d_call: TRBD1
j_call: TRBJ2-5
clone_size: few
cdr3_nt: TGCGCCAGCAGCCAAGATTCCCAGGGGGTTTTGGGGACCCAGTACTTC
cdr3_aa: CASSQDSQGVLGTQYF

v_call: TRBV19
d_call: NA
j_call: TRBJ2-5
clone_size: NA
cdr3_nt: TGTGCCAGTAGTAACCGGGACGGACAAGAGACCCAGTACTTC
cdr3_aa: CASSNRDGQETQYF

v_call: TRBV29-1
d_call: NA
j_call: TRBJ2-7
clone_size: NA
cdr3_nt: TGCAGCGTTGGACGGGGATGGGGCTACGAGCAGTACTTC
cdr3_aa: CSVGRGWGYEQYF

v_call: TRBV6-2/TRBV6-3
d_call: TRBD1
j_call: TRBJ1-1
clone_size: NA
cdr3_nt: TGTGCCAGCAGTTACGGACAGGCGAGGGAAGCTTTCTTT
cdr3_aa: CASSYGQAREAFF

v_call: TRBV21-1
d_call: NA
j_call: TRBJ2-3
clone_size: many
cdr3_nt: TGTGCCAGCAGCAAAGAGTCGATTAGCGGGGGGAACACAGATACGCAGTATTTT
cdr3_aa: CASSKESISGGNTDTQYF

v_call: TRBV2
d_call: NA
j_call: TRBJ1-1
clone_size: few
cdr3_nt: TGTGCCAGCAGTGAAAGACCCAACACTGAAGCTTTCTTT
cdr3_aa: CASSERPNTEAFF

v_call: TRBV20-1
d_call: NA
j_call: TRBJ1-3
clone_size: NA
cdr3_nt: TGCAGTGCTAGAGATCCTAGGGGTTCCTCTGGAAACACCATATATTTT
cdr3_aa: CSARDPRGSSGNTIYF

v_call: TRBV29-1
d_call: NA
j_call: TRBJ2-1
clone_size: many
cdr3_nt: TGCAGCGTTGAGGGGTACAATGAGCAGTTCTTC
cdr3_aa: CSVEGYNEQFF

v_call: TRBV20-1
d_call: NA
j_call: TRBJ2-3
clone_size: NA
cdr3_nt: TGCAGTGCCCTCCCCGGGACAACAGATACGCAGTATTTT
cdr3_aa: CSALPGTTDTQYF

v_call: TRBV5-1
d_call: TRBD1
j_call: TRBJ2-2
clone_size: NA
cdr3_nt: TGCGCCAGCAACCGGGAGACTTCCGGGACAGGGGGCACCGGGGAGCTGTTTTTT
cdr3_aa: CASNRETSGTGGTGELFF

v_call: TRBV30
d_call: NA
j_call: TRBJ2-5
clone_size: NA
cdr3_nt: TGTGCCTGGATGGGACGGCCGATGCGTCTCCAAGAGACCCAGTACTTC
cdr3_aa: CAWMGRPMRLQETQYF

v_call: TRBV10-3
d_call: NA
j_call: TRBJ1-3
clone_size: few
cdr3_nt: TGTGCCATCAGACTCGGGGGGCGGTCTGGAAACACCATATATTTT
cdr3_aa: CAIRLGGRSGNTIYF

v_call: TRBV6-6
d_call: NA
j_call: TRBJ2-3
clone_size: many
cdr3_nt: TGTGCCAGCAGTTACGGTCGACTCTACACAGATACGCAGTATTTT
cdr3_aa: CASSYGRLYTDTQYF

v_call: TRBV7-3
d_call: TRBD1
j_call: TRBJ1-3
clone_size: few
cdr3_nt: TGTGCCAGCAGCTCAGACAGGGCCTCTGGAAACACCATATATTTT
cdr3_aa: CASSSDRASGNTIYF

v_call: TRBV7-2
d_call: NA
j_call: TRBJ2-7
clone_size: few
cdr3_nt: TGTGCCAGCAGCCACCGGGCCCATAACTCCTACGAGCAGTACTTC
cdr3_aa: CASSHRAHNSYEQYF

v_call: TRBV7-9
d_call: NA
j_call: TRBJ2-3
clone_size: many
cdr3_nt: TGTGCCAGCAGCCCCTTATTGGGGCAAAGCACAGATACGCAGTATTTT
cdr3_aa: CASSPLLGQSTDTQYF

v_call: TRBV28
d_call: NA
j_call: TRBJ2-5
clone_size: few
cdr3_nt: TGTGCCAGCAGTTTAGGGGGGCGCCAGCAAGAGACCCAGTACTTC
cdr3_aa: CASSLGGRQQETQYF

v_call: TRBV5-1
d_call: NA
j_call: TRBJ1-4
clone_size: NA
cdr3_nt: TGCGCCAGCAGCTATTCCGTCGGTGAAAAACTGTTTTTT
cdr3_aa: CASSYSVGEKLFF

v_call: TRBV4-2
d_call: NA
j_call: TRBJ1-5
clone_size: NA
cdr3_nt: TGTGCCAGCAGCCAAGATCCCCTTTTGGGTCAGCCCCAGCATTTT
cdr3_aa: CASSQDPLLGQPQHF

v_call: TRBV7-2
d_call: NA
j_call: TRBJ2-5
clone_size: few
cdr3_nt: TGTGCCAGCAGCCCGTCGAAGGGATCGACCCAGTACTTC
cdr3_aa: CASSPSKGSTQYF

v_call: TRBV12-3/TRBV12-4
d_call: NA
j_call: TRBJ2-7
clone_size: few
cdr3_nt: TGTGCCAGCAGCCGGCATGAGTACGAGCAGTACTTC
cdr3_aa: CASSRHEYEQYF

v_call: TRBV10-2
d_call: TRBD2
j_call: TRBJ2-5
clone_size: few
cdr3_nt: TGCGCCAGCAGTACCGGGACTAGCGGGGGAGGAGAGACCCAGTACTTC
cdr3_aa: CASSTGTSGGGETQYF

v_call: TRBV2
d_call: NA
j_call: TRBJ1-1
clone_size: few
cdr3_nt: TGTGCCAGCAGGCCGGGACAGAACACTGAAGCTTTCTTT
cdr3_aa: CASRPGQNTEAFF

v_call: TRBV29-1
d_call: NA
j_call: TRBJ2-7
clone_size: NA
cdr3_nt: TGCAGCGCAACACCCGGTAGCTCCTACGAGCAGTACTTC
cdr3_aa: CSATPGSSYEQYF

v_call: TRBV20-1
d_call: NA
j_call: TRBJ2-3
clone_size: few
cdr3_nt: TGCAGTGCTAGAGATCACCTAGCGTCCTCAGCCGGTCCGTATTTT
cdr3_aa: CSARDHLASSAGPYF

v_call: TRBV5-1
d_call: NA
j_call: TRBJ2-3
clone_size: few
cdr3_nt: TGCGCCAGCAGCTTGTGGGCCACAGATACGCAGTATTTT
cdr3_aa: CASSLWATDTQYF

v_call: TRBV5-8
d_call: TRBD1
j_call: TRBJ2-5
clone_size: NA
cdr3_nt: TGTGCCAGCAGCCCAGGGACAGGGGGAGAGACCCAGTACTTC
cdr3_aa: CASSPGTGGETQYF

v_call: TRBV5-5
d_call: TRBD1
j_call: TRBJ1-2
clone_size: NA
cdr3_nt: TGTGCCAGCAGCTCGACAGGGAGCTATGGCTACACCTTC
cdr3_aa: CASSSTGSYGYTF